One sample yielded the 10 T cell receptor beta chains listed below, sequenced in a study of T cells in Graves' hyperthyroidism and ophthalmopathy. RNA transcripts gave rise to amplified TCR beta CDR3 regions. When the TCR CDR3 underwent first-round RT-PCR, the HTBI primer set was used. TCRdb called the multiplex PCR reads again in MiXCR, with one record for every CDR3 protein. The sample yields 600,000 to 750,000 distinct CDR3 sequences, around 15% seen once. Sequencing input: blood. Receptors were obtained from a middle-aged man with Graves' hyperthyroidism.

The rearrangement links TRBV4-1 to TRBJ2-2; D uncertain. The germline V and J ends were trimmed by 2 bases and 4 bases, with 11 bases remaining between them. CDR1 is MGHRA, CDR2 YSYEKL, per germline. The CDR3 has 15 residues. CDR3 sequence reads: CASSQLPGGTGELFF. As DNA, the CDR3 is TGCGCCAGCAGCCAACTCCCAGGTGGCACCGGGGAGCTGTTTTTT.

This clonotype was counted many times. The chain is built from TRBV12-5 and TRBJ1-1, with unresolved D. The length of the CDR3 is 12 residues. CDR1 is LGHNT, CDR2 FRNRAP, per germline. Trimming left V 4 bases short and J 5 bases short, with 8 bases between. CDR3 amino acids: CASGYQQTEAFF. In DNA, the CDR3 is TGTGCTAGTGGTTATCAGCAAACTGAAGCTTTCTTT.

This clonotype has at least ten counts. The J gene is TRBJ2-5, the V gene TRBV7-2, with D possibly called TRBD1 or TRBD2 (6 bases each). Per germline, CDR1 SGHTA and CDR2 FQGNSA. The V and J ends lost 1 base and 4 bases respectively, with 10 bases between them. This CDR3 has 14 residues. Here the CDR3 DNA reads TGTGCCAGCAGCTTAGGGGGGGCGGCAGAGACCCAGTACTTC. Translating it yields CASSLGGAAETQYF.

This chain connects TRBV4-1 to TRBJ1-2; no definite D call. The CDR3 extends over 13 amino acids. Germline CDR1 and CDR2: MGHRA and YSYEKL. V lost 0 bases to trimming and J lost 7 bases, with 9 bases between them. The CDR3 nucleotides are TGCGCCAGCAGCCAAGATTGGGTTTCTGGCTACACCTTC. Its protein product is CASSQDWVSGYTF.

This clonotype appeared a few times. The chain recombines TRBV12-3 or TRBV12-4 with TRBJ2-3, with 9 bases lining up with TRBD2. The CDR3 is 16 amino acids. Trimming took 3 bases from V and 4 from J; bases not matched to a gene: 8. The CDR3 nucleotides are TGTGCCAGCAGTTTGACTAGCGGAGGGTCCCCAGATACGCAGTATTTT. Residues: CASSLTSGGSPDTQYF.

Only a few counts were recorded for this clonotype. The CDR3 is CASSWGLAGSNNEQFF. The CDR3, as DNA: TGTGCCAGCAGCTGGGGACTAGCGGGATCAAACAATGAGCAGTTCTTC. This chain joins TRBV13 and TRBJ2-1, with 13 bases aligning to TRBD2. Losses at the gene ends were 4 bases for V and 5 bases for J; bases not matched to a gene: 5. Germline assignment: CDR1 PRHDT and CDR2 FYEKMQ (reference sequence). The CDR3 totals 16 residues.

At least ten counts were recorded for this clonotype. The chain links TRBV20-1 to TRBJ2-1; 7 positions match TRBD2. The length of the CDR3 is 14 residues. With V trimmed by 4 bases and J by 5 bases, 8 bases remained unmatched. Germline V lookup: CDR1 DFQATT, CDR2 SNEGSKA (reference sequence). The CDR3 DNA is TGCAGTGCTATGAGAGGACTAGGTAACAATGAGCAGTTCTTC. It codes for CSAMRGLGNNEQFF.

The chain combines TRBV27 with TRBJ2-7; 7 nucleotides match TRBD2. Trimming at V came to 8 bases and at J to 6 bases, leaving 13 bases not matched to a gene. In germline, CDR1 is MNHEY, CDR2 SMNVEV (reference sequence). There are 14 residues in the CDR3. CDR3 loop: CASAISGRGFEQYF. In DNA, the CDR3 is TGTGCCAGCGCCATTAGCGGGCGTGGTTTCGAGCAGTACTTC.

As DNA, the CDR3 is TGTGCCAGCAGCCAAGTCGGGGGGCGCGGCGGGGAGCTGTTTTTT. Its protein product is CASSQVGGRGGELFF. The chain combines TRBV3-1 with TRBJ2-2, with a weak D call TRBD2 (7 bases). Trimming cost V 1 base and J 7 bases, with 13 bases left between them. Germline V gives CDR1 LGHDT, CDR2 YNNKEL (reference sequence). This CDR3 region has 15 residues.

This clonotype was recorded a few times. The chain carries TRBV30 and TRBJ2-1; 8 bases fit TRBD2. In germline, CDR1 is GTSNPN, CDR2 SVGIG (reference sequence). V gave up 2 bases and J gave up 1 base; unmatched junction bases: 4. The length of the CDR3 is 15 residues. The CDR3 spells CAWSQLAASYNEQFF. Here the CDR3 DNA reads TGTGCCTGGAGTCAACTAGCGGCGTCCTACAATGAGCAGTTCTTC.